The 16 T cell receptor beta chains presented below share a single source sample, sequenced in a study of post-analysis software for immune sequencing data. The study's findings and limits: Included in a set of about 5 TRBV segments more frequent in patients than controls were TRBV5-6, TRBV5-1 and TRBV20-1.

These receptors have no known antigen. Unique molecular identifiers were present in the TCR beta cDNA libraries. MiXCR, run by TCRdb on the PCR reads, gives a single entry per CDR3 protein. The data show hundreds of thousands of distinct CDR3 sequences, around 27% seen once. The sequenced sample was blood. The source of these receptors is a girl under 18 with multiple sclerosis.

V gene TRBV2 combines with J gene TRBJ1-2, with D perhaps matching TRBD1 (5 bases). The CDR3 totals 15 residues. From germline, CDR1 is SNHLY and CDR2 FYNNEI. Deletions cut 7 bases from V and 4 bases from J, with 19 bases between. As DNA, the CDR3 is TGTGCCAGCATGCTTACGGCGGGGACTCTCTATGGCTACACCTTC. Its translation: CASMLTAGTLYGYTF.

V usage is TRBV9 and J usage is TRBJ1-2; unclear D gene. Germline CDR1 and CDR2: SGDLS and YYNGEE. The CDR3 runs 13 residues. The ends were cut back, 0 bases at V and 4 bases at J, with 7 bases in the middle. The CDR3 loop reads CASSVDYSYGYTF. Written as DNA, the CDR3 is TGTGCCAGCAGCGTAGACTACAGCTATGGCTACACCTTC.

This chain uses TRBV29-1 with TRBJ1-4, with D unresolved. Germline V lookup: CDR1 SQVTM, CDR2 ANQGSEA. The ends were cut back, 6 bases at V and 3 bases at J, with 11 bases in the middle. The CDR3 loop spans 13 amino acids. The CDR3 spells CSVQETANEKLFF. The CDR3 nucleotides are TGCAGCGTGCAGGAGACGGCTAATGAAAAACTGTTTTTT.

In its sample, this clonotype was seen many times. The chain joins TRBV7-9 to TRBJ2-3, with D unclear. CDR3 length: 17 residues. The germline V gene encodes CDR1 SEHNR and CDR2 FQNEAQ (reference sequence). V was cut by 4 bases and J by 2 bases, with 19 bases left in between. CDR3 sequence reads: CASSSPPGRDPTDTQYF. The CDR3 nucleotides read TGTGCCAGCAGCTCACCACCTGGGCGAGATCCCACAGATACGCAGTATTTT.

This clonotype was found many times. This chain links TRBV7-2 with TRBJ1-5; no reliable D call. Germline V CDR1 and CDR2: SGHTA, FQGNSA. This CDR3 region has 15 residues. Trimming cost V 3 bases and J 4 bases, with 13 bases left between them. As DNA, the CDR3 is TGTGCCAGCAGCTTCAACAGCGGACCGAATCAGCCCCAGCATTTT. Its protein is CASSFNSGPNQPQHF.

The rearrangement joins TRBV20-1 to TRBJ2-1; no clear D gene. Germline CDR1 is DFQATT and CDR2 is SNEGSKA (reference sequence). CDR3 size: 16 residues. Trimming stripped 0 bases from V and 6 bases from J, with 18 bases between. CDR3 bases: TGCAGTGCTAGAGATTCTCGAAAATTTCGCGGCAATGAGCAGTTCTTC. It yields the protein CSARDSRKFRGNEQFF.

The sample holds a few counts of this clonotype. This chain uses TRBV20-1 with TRBJ2-3; no reliable D call. Germline values: CDR1 DFQATT, CDR2 SNEGSKA (reference sequence). The CDR3 loop spans 12 amino acids. V was cut by 4 bases and J by 3 bases, with 8 bases left in between. The CDR3, as DNA: TGCAGTGCTAATAATCCGACAGATACGCAGTATTTT. Its protein product is CSANNPTDTQYF.

This clonotype was detected once. This sequence joins TRBV20-1 and TRBJ2-7; no clear D. The CDR3 has 14 residues. V shed 6 bases and J shed 2 bases, with 17 bases lying between them. Germline V lookup: CDR1 DFQATT, CDR2 SNEGSKA (reference sequence). The CDR3 reads CSAPRGPRPYEQYF. CDR3 DNA: TGCAGTGCCCCGCGCGGTCCTCGCCCCTACGAGCAGTACTTC.

This clonotype was seen repeatedly, ten times or more. The V and J genes are TRBV9 and TRBJ2-1; D is unresolved. Trimming left V 4 bases short and J 10 bases short, with 12 bases between. The CDR3 consists of 12 residues. CDR1 SGDLS and CDR2 YYNGEE come from the germline V gene. The CDR3 DNA is TGTGCCAGCAGCTCAACTCGCCGAGAGCAGTTCTTC. As protein: CASSSTRREQFF.

This clonotype was detected a few times. This CDR3 is CSARGGARQASWSNQPQHF. The CDR3, as DNA: TGCAGTGCTAGGGGGGGGGCACGCCAAGCCTCCTGGAGCAATCAGCCCCAGCATTTT. The chain uses TRBV20-1 and TRBJ1-5; possible D gene TRBD1, 6 bases. CDR3 length equals 19 residues. V shed 3 bases and J shed 1 base, with 25 bases lying between them. CDR1 is DFQATT, CDR2 SNEGSKA, per germline (reference sequence).

Concerning this clonotype: The junction departs from germline at one end; a sequencing error may be responsible. The chain recombines TRBV12-3 or TRBV12-4 with TRBJ2-3; 9 nucleotides match TRBD2. This CDR3 region has 15 residues. In DNA form, the CDR3 reads TGTGCCAGCAGTTTGAGTAGCGGGAGCACAGATGCGCAGTATTTT. Residues: CASSLSSGSTDAQYF.

V gene TRBV5-6 combines with J gene TRBJ2-6; tentative D call: TRBD2 (5 bases). This CDR3 contains 13 residues. Between the trimmed V and J ends, which lost 5 bases and 3 bases, there was a span of 6 bases. Germline V CDR1 and CDR2: SGHDT, YYEEEE. The CDR3 coding sequence is TGTGCCAGCAGTGCGGGTGGGGCCAACGTCCTGACTTTC. It encodes CASSAGGANVLTF.

This chain connects TRBV12-5 to TRBJ2-1; no definite D call. V lost 1 base to trimming and J lost 9 bases, with 10 bases between them. The CDR3 is 13 amino acids. Germline lookup yields CDR1 LGHNT and CDR2 FRNRAP. The CDR3 DNA reads as TGTGCTAGTGGTTTGGCCCCCTCTTTTGAGCAGTTCTTC. Translating it yields CASGLAPSFEQFF.

The CDR3 protein is CASSFEGRMDQPQHF. The CDR3 DNA reads TGTGCCAGCAGTTTTGAGGGGCGTATGGATCAGCCCCAGCATTTT. The chain is built from TRBV27 and TRBJ1-5; possible D gene TRBD1, 5 bases. The germline V gene has CDR1 MNHEY and CDR2 SMNVEV (reference sequence). The CDR3 extends over 15 amino acids. V lost 3 bases to trimming and J lost 5 bases, with 14 bases between them.

This clonotype appeared a few times. The chain is built from TRBV20-1 and TRBJ2-1; possible D gene TRBD2, 5 bases. Trimming pared 5 bases from V and 9 bases from J, leaving 17 bases between. Germline values: CDR1 DFQATT, CDR2 SNEGSKA (reference sequence). The CDR3 consists of 13 residues. The CDR3 region is CSADTVGEGEQFF. The CDR3 region has the DNA TGCAGTGCTGATACGGTGGGAGAGGGTGAGCAGTTCTTC.

The rearrangement links TRBV5-1 to TRBJ1-1; D is perhaps TRBD1 (6 bases). The CDR3 consists of 14 residues. Germline CDR1 reads SGHRS; CDR2 reads YFSETQ. V gave up 0 bases and J gave up 8 bases, with 14 bases separating them. CDR3 in amino acids: CASSLVWADSEAFF. CDR3 DNA sequence: TGCGCCAGCAGCTTGGTCTGGGCGGACAGCGAAGCTTTCTTT.